The clone carrying this T cell receptor beta chain was observed a handful of times. V lost 5 bases, J lost 5 bases, and 11 bases stayed unmatched. Germline CDR1 is MDHEN and CDR2 is SYDVKM. There are 15 residues in the CDR3. The sample is drawn from a study of T-cell memory formation after mild COVID-19. TCRdb fed the 5' RACE reads into MiXCR, producing one record per CDR3 protein. The sample has 200,000 to 300,000 distinct CDR3 sequences, around 15% seen once. The genes are TRBV28 and TRBJ2-7; TRBD1 agrees at 8 bases. The TCR originated in a man aged 18 to 30 who had mild COVID-19 (a few samples of this study predate the infection). Cell type and time point are not known. Material for sequencing was PBMCs or a T cell subset sorted from them (not recorded which). The CDR3 sequence: CASSGGQGEFDEQYF. The DNA for the CDR3 is TGTGCCAGCAGTGGAGGACAGGGAGAGTTTGACGAGCAGTACTTC.